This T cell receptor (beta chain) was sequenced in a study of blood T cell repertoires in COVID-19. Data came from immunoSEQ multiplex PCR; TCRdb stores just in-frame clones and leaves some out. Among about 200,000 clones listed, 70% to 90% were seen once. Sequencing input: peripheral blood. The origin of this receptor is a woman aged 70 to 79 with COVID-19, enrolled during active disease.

The chain's CDR3 is CAIRMDRNTEAFF. CDR3 nucleotide sequence: TGTGCCATCAGGATGGACAGGAACACTGAAGCTTTCTTT. The V gene is TRBV10-3, the J gene TRBJ1-1, with a weak D call TRBD1 (6 bases). The germline CDR1 and CDR2 sequences are ENHRY and SYGVKD. The CDR3 has 13 residues. Trimming removed 6 bases from V and 1 base from J, with 9 bases in between.